This T cell receptor beta chain was sequenced for a study of T cell repertoires in cytomegalovirus infection. Looking at the study overall: From public TCR beta signatures came an indication of both CMV infection and matching HLA type. Notes on the study in general: Cumulative public TCR beta family frequency identified carriers of CMV plus the relevant HLA. HLA-C-restricted CMV-specific TCR beta clonotypes were dominant in the ex vivo response.

For this clonotype: What it binds is unknown.

The CDR3 length is 14 residues. V dropped 7 bases and J dropped 12 bases, with 24 bases sitting between them. MiXCR was run by TCRdb on the reads, yielding one entry per CDR3 protein. This sample has about 150,000 distinct CDR3 sequences; approximately 17% occur once, and the top ten carry over 15%. The sample comprised CD8+ T cells from PBMCs. The receptor was derived from a human donor in good health (CMV status not recorded). Some clones in this sample may be carry-over from other donors' samples. The chain uses TRBV12-3 or TRBV12-4 and TRBJ1-1; no reliable D call. The DNA of the CDR3 is TGTGCCAGCACCCTGTCCGAGCGCGTCCCCTGGCCTTTCTTT. This codes for CASTLSERVPWPFF.